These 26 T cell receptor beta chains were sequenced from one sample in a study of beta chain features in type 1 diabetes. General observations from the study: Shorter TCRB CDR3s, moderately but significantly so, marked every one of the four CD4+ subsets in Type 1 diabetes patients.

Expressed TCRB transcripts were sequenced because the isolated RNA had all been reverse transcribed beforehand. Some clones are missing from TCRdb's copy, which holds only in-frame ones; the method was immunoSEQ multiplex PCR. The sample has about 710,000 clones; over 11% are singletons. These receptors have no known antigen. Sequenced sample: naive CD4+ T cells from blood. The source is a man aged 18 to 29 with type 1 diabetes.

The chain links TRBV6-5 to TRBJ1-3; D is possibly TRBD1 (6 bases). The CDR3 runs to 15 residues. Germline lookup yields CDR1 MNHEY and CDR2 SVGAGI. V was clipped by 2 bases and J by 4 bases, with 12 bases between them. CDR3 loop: CASSYEDSRGNTIYF. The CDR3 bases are TGTGCCAGCAGTTACGAGGACAGCAGGGGAAACACCATATATTTT.

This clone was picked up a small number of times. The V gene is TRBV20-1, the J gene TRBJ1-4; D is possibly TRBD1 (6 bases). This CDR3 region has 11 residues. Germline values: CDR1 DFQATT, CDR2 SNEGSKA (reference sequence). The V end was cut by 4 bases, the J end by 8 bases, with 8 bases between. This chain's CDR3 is CSATGVEKLFF. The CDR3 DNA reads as TGCAGTGCTACAGGGGTCGAAAAACTGTTTTTT.

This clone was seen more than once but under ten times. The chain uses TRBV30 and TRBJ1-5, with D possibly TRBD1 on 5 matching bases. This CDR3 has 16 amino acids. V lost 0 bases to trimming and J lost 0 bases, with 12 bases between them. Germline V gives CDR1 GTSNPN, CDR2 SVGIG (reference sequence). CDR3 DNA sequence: TGTGCCTGGAGTGTACCGGGGACGGTTAGCAATCAGCCCCAGCATTTT. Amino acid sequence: CAWSVPGTVSNQPQHF. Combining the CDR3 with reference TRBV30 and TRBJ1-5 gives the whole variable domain SQTIHQWPATLVQPVGSPLSLECTVEGTSNPNLYWYRQAAGRGLQLLFYSVGIGQISSEVPQNLSASRPQDRQFILSSKKLLLSDSGFYLCAWSVPGTVSNQPQHFGDGTRLSIL.

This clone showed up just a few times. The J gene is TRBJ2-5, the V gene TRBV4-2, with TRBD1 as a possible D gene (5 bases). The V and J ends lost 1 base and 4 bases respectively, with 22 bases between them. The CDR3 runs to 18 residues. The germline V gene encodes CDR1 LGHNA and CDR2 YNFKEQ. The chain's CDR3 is CASSQGEFPRQGGETQYF. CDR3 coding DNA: TGTGCCAGCAGCCAAGGAGAATTCCCTCGGCAGGGCGGAGAGACCCAGTACTTC.

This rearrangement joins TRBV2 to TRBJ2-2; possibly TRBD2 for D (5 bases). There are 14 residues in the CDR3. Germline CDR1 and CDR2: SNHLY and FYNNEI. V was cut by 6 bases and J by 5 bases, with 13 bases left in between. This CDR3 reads CASRLVGDTGELFF. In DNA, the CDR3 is TGTGCCAGCAGATTGGTGGGAGATACCGGGGAGCTGTTTTTT.

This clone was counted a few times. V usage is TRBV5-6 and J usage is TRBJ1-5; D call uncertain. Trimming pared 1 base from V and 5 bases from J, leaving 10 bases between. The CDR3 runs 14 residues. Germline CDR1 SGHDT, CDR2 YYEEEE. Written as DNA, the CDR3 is TGTGCCAGCAGCTTGTGGGGAGAGGATCAGCCCCAGCATTTT. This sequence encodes CASSLWGEDQPQHF. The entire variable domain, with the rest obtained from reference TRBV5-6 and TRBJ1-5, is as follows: DAGVTQSPTHLIKTRGQQVTLRCSPKSGHDTVSWYQQALGQGPQFIFQYYEEEERQRGNFPDRFSGHQFPNYSSELNVNALLLGDSALYLCASSLWGEDQPQHFGDGTRLSIL.

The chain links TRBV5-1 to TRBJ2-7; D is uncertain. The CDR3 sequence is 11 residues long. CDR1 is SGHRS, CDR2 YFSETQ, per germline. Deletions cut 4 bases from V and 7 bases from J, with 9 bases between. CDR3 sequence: CASSILEEQYF. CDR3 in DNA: TGCGCCAGCAGCATCCTGGAAGAGCAGTACTTC.

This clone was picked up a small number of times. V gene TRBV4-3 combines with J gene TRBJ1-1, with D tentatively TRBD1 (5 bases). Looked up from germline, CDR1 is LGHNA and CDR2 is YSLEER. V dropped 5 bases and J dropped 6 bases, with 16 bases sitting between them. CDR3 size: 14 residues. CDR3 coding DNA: TGCGCCAGCAGCTCAAGATATCAGGGTTCTGAAGCTTTCTTT. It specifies CASSSRYQGSEAFF.

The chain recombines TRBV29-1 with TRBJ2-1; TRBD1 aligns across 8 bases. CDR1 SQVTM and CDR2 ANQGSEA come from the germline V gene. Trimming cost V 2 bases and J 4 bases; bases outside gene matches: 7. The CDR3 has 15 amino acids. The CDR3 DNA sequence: TGCAGCGTTGAACCAGACAGGGGTCCTTACAATGAGCAGTTCTTC. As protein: CSVEPDRGPYNEQFF.

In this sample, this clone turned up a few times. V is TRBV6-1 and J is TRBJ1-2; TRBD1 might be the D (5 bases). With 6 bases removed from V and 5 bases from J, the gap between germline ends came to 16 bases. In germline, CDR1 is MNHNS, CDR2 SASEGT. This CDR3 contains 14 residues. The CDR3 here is CASSTSTGEYGYTF. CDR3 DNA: TGTGCCAGCAGCACTAGTACGGGGGAATATGGCTACACCTTC.

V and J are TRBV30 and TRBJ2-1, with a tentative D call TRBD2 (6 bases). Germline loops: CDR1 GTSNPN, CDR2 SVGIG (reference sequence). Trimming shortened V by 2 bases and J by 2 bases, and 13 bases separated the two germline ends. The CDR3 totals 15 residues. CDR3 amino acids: CAWSRDSPTYNEQFF. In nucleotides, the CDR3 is TGTGCCTGGAGTCGGGACTCTCCGACCTACAATGAGCAGTTCTTC.

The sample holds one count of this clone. The CDR3 DNA follows: TGTGCCAGCACCCCCCAGGAGGGTAACTATGGCTACACCTTC. The encoded protein is CASTPQEGNYGYTF. The chain links TRBV6-5 to TRBJ1-2; D unresolved. Trimming took 7 bases from V and 1 from J, leaving 13 bases between them. The CDR3 runs to 14 residues. Per germline, CDR1 MNHEY and CDR2 SVGAGI.

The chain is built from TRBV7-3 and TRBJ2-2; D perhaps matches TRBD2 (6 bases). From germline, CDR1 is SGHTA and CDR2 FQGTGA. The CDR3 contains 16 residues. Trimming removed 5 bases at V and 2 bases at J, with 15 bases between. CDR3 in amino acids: CASSPRDWKNTGELFF. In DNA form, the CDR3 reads TGTGCCAGCAGCCCCCGGGACTGGAAAAACACCGGGGAGCTGTTTTTT.

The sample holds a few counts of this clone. The CDR3 nucleotides are TGTGCCTGGAGTGCCGGACAGGGGAGTACCAGCCTTGCCACAGATACGCAGTATTTT. Translating gives CAWSAGQGSTSLATDTQYF. The chain uses TRBV30 and TRBJ2-3; 9 positions agree with TRBD1. V dropped 1 base and J dropped 2; count of bases not matched to a gene: 16. CDR3 length: 19 amino acids. Germline lookup yields CDR1 GTSNPN and CDR2 SVGIG (reference sequence). Combining the CDR3 with reference TRBV30 and TRBJ2-3 gives the whole variable domain SQTIHQWPATLVQPVGSPLSLECTVEGTSNPNLYWYRQAAGRGLQLLFYSVGIGQISSEVPQNLSASRPQDRQFILSSKKLLLSDSGFYLCAWSAGQGSTSLATDTQYFGPGTRLTVL.

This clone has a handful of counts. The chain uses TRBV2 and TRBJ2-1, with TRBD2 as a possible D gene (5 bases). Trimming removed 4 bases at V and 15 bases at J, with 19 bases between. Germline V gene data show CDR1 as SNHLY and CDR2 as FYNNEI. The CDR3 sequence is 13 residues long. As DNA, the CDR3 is TGTGCCAGCAGTGTGAGCGCAATCGGGGTCGGGTTCTTC. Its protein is CASSVSAIGVGFF.

The CDR3: CASAQGTNTEAFF. CDR3 DNA sequence: TGCGCCAGTGCACAGGGTACGAACACTGAAGCTTTCTTT. The chain combines TRBV4-3 with TRBJ1-1; possibly TRBD1 for D (6 bases). In germline, CDR1 is LGHNA, CDR2 YSLEER. The ends were cut back, 9 bases at V and 1 base at J, with 12 bases in the middle. This CDR3 is built from 13 residues.

The chain's CDR3 is CAWSVGTGNTIYF. The CDR3 DNA reads TGTGCCTGGAGTGTAGGGACTGGAAACACCATATATTTT. The chain uses TRBV30 and TRBJ1-3; D is unclear. The germline V gene has CDR1 GTSNPN and CDR2 SVGIG (reference sequence). V lost 0 bases and J 2 bases, leaving 5 bases between the germline ends. The CDR3 has 13 amino acids.

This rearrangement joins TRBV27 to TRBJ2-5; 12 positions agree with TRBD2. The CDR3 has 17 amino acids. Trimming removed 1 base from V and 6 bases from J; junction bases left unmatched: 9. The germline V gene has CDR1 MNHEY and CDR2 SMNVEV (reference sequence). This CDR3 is CASSLFPTSGSAQTQYF. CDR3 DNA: TGTGCCAGCAGTTTATTTCCGACTAGCGGGAGTGCTCAGACCCAGTACTTC.

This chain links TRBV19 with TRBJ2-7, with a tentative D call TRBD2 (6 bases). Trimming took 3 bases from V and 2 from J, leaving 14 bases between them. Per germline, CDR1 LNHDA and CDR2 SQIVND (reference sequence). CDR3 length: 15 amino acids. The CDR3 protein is CASSIRRGIPYEQYF. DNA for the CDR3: TGTGCCAGTAGTATCCGTCGGGGGATCCCCTACGAGCAGTACTTC.

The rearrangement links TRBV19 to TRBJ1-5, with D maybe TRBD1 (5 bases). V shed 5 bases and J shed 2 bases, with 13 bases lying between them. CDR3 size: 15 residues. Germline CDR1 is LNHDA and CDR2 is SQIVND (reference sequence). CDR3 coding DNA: TGTGCCAGTAGTGGTCAAGGGGCTGGCAATCAGCCCCAGCATTTT. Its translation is CASSGQGAGNQPQHF.

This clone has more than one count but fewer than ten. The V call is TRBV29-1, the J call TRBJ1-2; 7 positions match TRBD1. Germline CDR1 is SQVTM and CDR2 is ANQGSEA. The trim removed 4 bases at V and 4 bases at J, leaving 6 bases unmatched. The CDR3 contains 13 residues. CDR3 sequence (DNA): TGCAGCGTTGCCCGGGACAGCGTCTATGGCTACACCTTC. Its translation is CSVARDSVYGYTF.

The chain's CDR3 is CASSFQGQGYTF. CDR3 DNA: TGCGCCAGCAGCTTCCAAGGGCAGGGCTACACCTTC. This chain uses TRBV5-1 with TRBJ1-2; D is ambiguous. This CDR3 comprises 12 residues. Germline V gene data show CDR1 as SGHRS and CDR2 as YFSETQ. Trimming cost V 2 bases and J 8 bases, with 10 bases left between them.

The CDR3 region has the DNA TGTGCCAGCAGTGAAGTGTCCCAGCATTTT. As protein: CASSEVSQHF. The rearrangement uses TRBV6-5 and TRBJ1-5; D is undetermined. Germline loops: CDR1 MNHEY, CDR2 SVGAGI. The CDR3 sequence is 10 residues long. Trimming took off 5 bases at V and 11 bases at J, with 7 bases between the two ends.

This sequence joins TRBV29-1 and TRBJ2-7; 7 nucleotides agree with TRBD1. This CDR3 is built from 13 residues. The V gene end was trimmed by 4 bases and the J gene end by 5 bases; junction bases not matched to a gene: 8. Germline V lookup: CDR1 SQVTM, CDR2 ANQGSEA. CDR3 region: CSVVPPTGDEQYF. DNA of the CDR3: TGCAGCGTTGTTCCCCCAACAGGGGACGAGCAGTACTTC.

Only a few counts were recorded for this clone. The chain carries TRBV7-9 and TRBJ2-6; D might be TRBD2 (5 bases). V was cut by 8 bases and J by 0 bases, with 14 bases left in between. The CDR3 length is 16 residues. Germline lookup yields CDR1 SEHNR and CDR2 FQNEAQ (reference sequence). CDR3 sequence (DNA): TGTGCCAGCTTACCGGGGTTCCTCTCTGGGGCCAACGTCCTGACTTTC. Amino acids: CASLPGFLSGANVLTF. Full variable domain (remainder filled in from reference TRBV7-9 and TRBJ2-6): DTGVSQNPRHKITKRGQNVTFRCDPISEHNRLYWYRQTLGQGPEFLTYFQNEAQLEKSRLLSDRFSAERPKGSFSTLEIQRTEQGDSAMYLCASLPGFLSGANVLTFGAGSRLTVL.

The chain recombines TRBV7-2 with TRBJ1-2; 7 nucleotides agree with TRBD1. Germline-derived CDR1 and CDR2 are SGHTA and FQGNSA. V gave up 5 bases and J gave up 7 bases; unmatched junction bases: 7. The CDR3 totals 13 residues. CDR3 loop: CASSQANRGGYTF. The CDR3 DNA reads TGTGCCAGCAGCCAAGCGAACAGGGGTGGCTACACCTTC.